This TCR beta chain was identified in a study of T cells after yellow fever vaccination. Overall study context: Libraries from low-cell-number fractions were prepared with the SMART-Seq v4 Ultra Low Input RNA kit. Study findings and constraints: Re-detected after boosting: most primary clones, 96% of CD4 and 88% of CD8. Any FACS-sorted repertoire could hold abundant clonotypes that contaminate it from the bulk population. A secondary response was less intense yet reached its peak sooner, at day 5 versus 15.

TCRdb reprocessed the 5' RACE reads with MiXCR, giving one entry per CDR3 protein. The sample carries over 200,000 distinct CDR3 sequences, roughly 6.3% recorded once. Ten or more counts support this clonotype. Its target is not known. This TCR was recovered from a man between 25 and 39 years old who received the YFV17D yellow fever vaccine. This specimen consisted of CD4+ T cells sorted from PBMCs, obtained on the day of the yellow fever booster vaccination.

The CDR3 DNA is TGCAGTGCTAGCAGCCAGGGGGCCGTTTTGTCCTATGGCTACACCTTC. Protein: CSASSQGAVLSYGYTF. The V and J genes are TRBV20-1 and TRBJ1-2; 8 bases match TRBD1. This CDR3 region has 16 residues. Germline V CDR1 and CDR2: DFQATT, SNEGSKA (reference sequence). After removal of 3 bases from V and 4 bases from J, the junction contained 13 bases not matched to a gene.